This T cell receptor (beta chain) appears in the sequencing data of a study of radiotherapy plus CTLA-4 blockade in lung cancer. Study at large: Of all patients, around 19% responded objectively and approximately 29% showed disease control.

In germline, CDR1 is SEHNR, CDR2 FQNEAQ (reference sequence). Between the trimmed V and J ends, which lost 1 base and 0 bases, there was a span of 7 bases. The CDR3 length is 16 residues. Findings and limits, study-wide: Blood TCR clones of tumor origin expanded after radiotherapy plus ipilimumab.

This clone was counted a single time. Its antigen is unknown. Assay: immunoSEQ multiplex PCR; the TCRdb copy retains only in-frame clones and omits some. The repertoire holds about 85,000 clones, with 75% to 90% as singletons. The TCR originated in a human donor with non-small cell lung cancer who had a partial response to radiotherapy plus ipilimumab. The source was peripheral blood, collected from a patient treated with radiotherapy plus ipilimumab. V is TRBV7-9 and J is TRBJ2-6, with D unresolved. DNA for the CDR3: TGTGCCAGCAGCTTAGTCTCGGGCTCTGGGGCCAACGTCCTGACTTTC. Translation: CASSLVSGSGANVLTF. The variable domain in full, with the rest retrieved from reference TRBV7-9 and TRBJ2-6, is DTGVSQNPRHKITKRGQNVTFRCDPISEHNRLYWYRQTLGQGPEFLTYFQNEAQLEKSRLLSDRFSAERPKGSFSTLEIQRTEQGDSAMYLCASSLVSGSGANVLTFGAGSRLTVL.